The clone carrying this T cell receptor beta chain was counted only a few times. The second PCR ran about 6 to 12 cycles with a sample-barcoded 5' primer and J-beta primers. A single record per CDR3 protein comes from TCRdb applying MiXCR to the 5' RACE reads. Of over a million distinct CDR3 sequences listed, roughly two fifths are singletons. These data originate in a study of blood T cells in healthy people across ages. V trimming: 4 bases; J trimming: 4 bases; junction bases outside the gene matches: 13. The CDR3 spans 16 residues. The germline CDR1 and CDR2 sequences are MGHRA and YSYEKL. This chain joins TRBV4-1 and TRBJ2-7, with TRBD1 matching over 7 bases. Sequenced input: blood. This TCR was sampled from a woman aged 18 to 35 in good health. CDR3 sequence reads: CASSPPSETGMYEQYF. CDR3 coding DNA: TGCGCCAGCAGCCCACCGAGCGAGACAGGGATGTACGAGCAGTACTTC.